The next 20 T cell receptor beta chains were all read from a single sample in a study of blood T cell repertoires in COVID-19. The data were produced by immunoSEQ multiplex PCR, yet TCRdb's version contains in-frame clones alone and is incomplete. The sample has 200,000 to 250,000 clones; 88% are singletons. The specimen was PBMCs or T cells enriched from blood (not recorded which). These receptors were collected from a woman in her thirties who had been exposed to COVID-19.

DNA of the CDR3: TGCGCCAGCAGCTTGTCCGGGGATAATTCACCCCTCCACTTT. It encodes CASSLSGDNSPLHF. V gene TRBV5-1 combines with J gene TRBJ1-6, with D unresolved. CDR1 is SGHRS and CDR2 is YFSETQ in the germline V gene. The V gene lost 1 base and the J gene lost 5 bases, with 7 bases spanning the gap. The CDR3 spans 14 residues.

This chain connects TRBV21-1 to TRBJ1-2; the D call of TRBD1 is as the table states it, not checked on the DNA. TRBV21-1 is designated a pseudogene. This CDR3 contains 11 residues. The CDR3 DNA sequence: TGTGCCAGACAGAAGCCTGATGGCTACACCTTC. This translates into CARQKPDGYTF.

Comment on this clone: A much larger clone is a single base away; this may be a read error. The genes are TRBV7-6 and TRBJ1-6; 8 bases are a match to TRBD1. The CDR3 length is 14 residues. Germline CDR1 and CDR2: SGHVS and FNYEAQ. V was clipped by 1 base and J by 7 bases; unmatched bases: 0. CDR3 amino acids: CASSLGTGNSPLHF. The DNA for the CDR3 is TGTGCCAGCAGCTTAGGGACAGGGAATTCACCCCTCCACTTT.

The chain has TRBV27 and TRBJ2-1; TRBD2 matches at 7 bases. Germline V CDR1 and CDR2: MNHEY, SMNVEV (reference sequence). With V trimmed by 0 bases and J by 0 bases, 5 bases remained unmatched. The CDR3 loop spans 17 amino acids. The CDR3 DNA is TGTGCCAGCAGTTTATCTTGGACTAGAAGCTCCTACAATGAGCAGTTCTTC. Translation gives CASSLSWTRSSYNEQFF.

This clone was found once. The CDR3 is CASSLIQGFHTEAFF. The CDR3 nucleotides are TGTGCCAGCAGCTTGATACAGGGTTTTCACACTGAAGCTTTCTTT. The chain couples TRBV11-2 to TRBJ1-1, with D maybe TRBD1 (6 bases). Germline V gives CDR1 SGHAT, CDR2 FQNNGV. The CDR3 extends over 15 amino acids. Trimming removed 3 bases at V and 3 bases at J, with 14 bases between. The whole variable domain, filled in from reference TRBV11-2 and TRBJ1-1, reads EAGVAQSPRYKIIEKRQSVAFWCNPISGHATLYWYQQILGQGPKLLIQFQNNGVVDDSQLPKDRFSAERLKGVDSTLKIQPAKLEDSAVYLCASSLIQGFHTEAFFGQGTRLTVV.

CDR3 nucleotide sequence: TGTGCCAGCAGCGTTGGGACTAGCGGGAGAAGAACAGATACGCAGTATTTT. Translated, it gives CASSVGTSGRRTDTQYF. The chain couples TRBV9 to TRBJ2-3; 14 bases align to TRBD2. Germline assignment: CDR1 SGDLS and CDR2 YYNGEE. This CDR3 is 17 amino acids long. The V gene end was trimmed by 2 bases and the J gene end by 3 bases; junction bases not matched to a gene: 5.

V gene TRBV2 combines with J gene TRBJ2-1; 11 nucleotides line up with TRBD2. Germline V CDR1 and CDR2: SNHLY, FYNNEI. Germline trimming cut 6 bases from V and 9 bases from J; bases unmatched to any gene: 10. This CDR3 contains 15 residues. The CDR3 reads CASSFSGRELGEQFF. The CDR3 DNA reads TGTGCCAGCAGCTTTAGCGGGAGGGAGTTGGGTGAGCAGTTCTTC.

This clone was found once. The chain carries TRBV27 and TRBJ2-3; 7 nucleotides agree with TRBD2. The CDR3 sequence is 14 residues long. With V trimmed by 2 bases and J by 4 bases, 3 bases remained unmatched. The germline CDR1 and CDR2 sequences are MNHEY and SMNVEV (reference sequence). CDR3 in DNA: TGTGCCAGCAGTTTAAGGCTAGCGGCAGATACGCAGTATTTT. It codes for CASSLRLAADTQYF.

The CDR3 loop reads CATSDFGPAGAVYNEQFF. As DNA, the CDR3 is TGTGCCACCAGTGATTTTGGCCCCGCTGGGGCGGTCTACAATGAGCAGTTCTTC. The chain combines TRBV24-1 with TRBJ2-1; maybe TRBD1 (5 bases). The CDR3 loop spans 18 amino acids. V shed 1 base and J shed 3 bases, with 18 bases lying between them. Germline values: CDR1 KGHDR, CDR2 SFDVKD.

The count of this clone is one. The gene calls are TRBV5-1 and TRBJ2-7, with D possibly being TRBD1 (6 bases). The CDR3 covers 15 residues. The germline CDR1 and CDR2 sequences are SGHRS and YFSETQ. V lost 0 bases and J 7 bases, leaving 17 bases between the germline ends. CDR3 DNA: TGCGCCAGCAGCTTGGCCCCTAGGGGGTCGGGGGAGCAGTACTTC. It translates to CASSLAPRGSGEQYF.

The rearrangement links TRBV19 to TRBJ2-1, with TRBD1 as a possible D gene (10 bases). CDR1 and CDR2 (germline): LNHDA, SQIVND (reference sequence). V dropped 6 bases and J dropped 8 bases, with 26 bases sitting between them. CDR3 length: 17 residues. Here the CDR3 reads CASRGQGLGLAWDEQFF. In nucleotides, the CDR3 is TGTGCCAGTAGGGGACAGGGGTTGGGACTAGCATGGGATGAGCAGTTCTTC. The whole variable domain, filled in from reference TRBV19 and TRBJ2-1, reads DGGITQSPKYLFRKEGQNVTLSCEQNLNHDAMYWYRQDPGQGLRLIYYSQIVNDFQKGDIAEGYSVSREKKESFPLTVTSAQKNPTAFYLCASRGQGLGLAWDEQFFGPGTRLTVL.

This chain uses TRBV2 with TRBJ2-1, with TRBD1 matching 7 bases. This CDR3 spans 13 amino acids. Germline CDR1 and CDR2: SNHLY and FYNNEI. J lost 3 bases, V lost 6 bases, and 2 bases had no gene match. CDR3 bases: TGTGCCAGCAGCCAGGGGGACTACAATGAGCAGTTCTTC. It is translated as CASSQGDYNEQFF.

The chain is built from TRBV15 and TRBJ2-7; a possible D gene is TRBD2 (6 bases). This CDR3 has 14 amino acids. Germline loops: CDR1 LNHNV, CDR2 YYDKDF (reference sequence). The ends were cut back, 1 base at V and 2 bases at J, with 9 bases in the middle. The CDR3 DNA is TGTGCCACCAGCAGAGGCGGGGAAGCCTACGAGCAGTACTTC. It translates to CATSRGGEAYEQYF.

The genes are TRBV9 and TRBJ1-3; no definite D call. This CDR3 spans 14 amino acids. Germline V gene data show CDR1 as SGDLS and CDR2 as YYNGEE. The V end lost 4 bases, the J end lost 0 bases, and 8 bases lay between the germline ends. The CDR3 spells CASSSLGSGNTIYF. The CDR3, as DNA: TGTGCCAGCAGCTCCCTAGGCTCTGGAAACACCATATATTTT.

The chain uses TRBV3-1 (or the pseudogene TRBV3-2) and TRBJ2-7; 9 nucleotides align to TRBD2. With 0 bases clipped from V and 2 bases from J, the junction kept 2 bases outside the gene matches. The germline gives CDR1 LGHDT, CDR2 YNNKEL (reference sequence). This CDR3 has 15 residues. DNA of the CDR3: TGTGCCAGCAGCCAAGAGCGCGGGAGGGCCTACGAGCAGTACTTC. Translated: CASSQERGRAYEQYF.

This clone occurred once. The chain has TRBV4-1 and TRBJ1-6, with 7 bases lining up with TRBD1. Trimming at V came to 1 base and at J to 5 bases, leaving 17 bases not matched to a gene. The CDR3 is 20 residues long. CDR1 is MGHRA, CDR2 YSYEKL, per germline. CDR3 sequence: CASSQAAAPKDRTHNSPLHF. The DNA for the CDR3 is TGCGCCAGCAGCCAAGCGGCCGCCCCCAAGGACAGGACTCATAATTCACCCCTCCACTTT.

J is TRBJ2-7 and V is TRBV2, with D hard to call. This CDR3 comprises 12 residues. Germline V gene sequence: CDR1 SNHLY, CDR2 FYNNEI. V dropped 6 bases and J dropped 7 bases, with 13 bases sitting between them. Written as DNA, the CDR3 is TGTGCCAGCAGCCCCGATACGCGGGAGCAGTACTTC. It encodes CASSPDTREQYF.

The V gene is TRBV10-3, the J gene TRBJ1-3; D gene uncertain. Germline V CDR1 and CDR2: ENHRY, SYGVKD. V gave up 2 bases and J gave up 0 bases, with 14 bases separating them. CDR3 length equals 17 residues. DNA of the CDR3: TGTGCCATCAGTGAGCCCGTGGTGGGCAGCTCTGGAAACACCATATATTTT. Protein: CAISEPVVGSSGNTIYF.

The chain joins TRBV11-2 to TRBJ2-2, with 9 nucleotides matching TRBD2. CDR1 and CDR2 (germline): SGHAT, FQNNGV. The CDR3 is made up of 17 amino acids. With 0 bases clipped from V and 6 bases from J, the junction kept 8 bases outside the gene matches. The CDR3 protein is CASSLDLGGRASGELFF. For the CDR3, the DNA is TGTGCCAGCAGCTTAGATCTTGGCGGGAGGGCCTCCGGGGAGCTGTTTTTT. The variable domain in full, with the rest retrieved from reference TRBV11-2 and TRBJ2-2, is EAGVAQSPRYKIIEKRQSVAFWCNPISGHATLYWYQQILGQGPKLLIQFQNNGVVDDSQLPKDRFSAERLKGVDSTLKIQPAKLEDSAVYLCASSLDLGGRASGELFFGEGSRLTVL.

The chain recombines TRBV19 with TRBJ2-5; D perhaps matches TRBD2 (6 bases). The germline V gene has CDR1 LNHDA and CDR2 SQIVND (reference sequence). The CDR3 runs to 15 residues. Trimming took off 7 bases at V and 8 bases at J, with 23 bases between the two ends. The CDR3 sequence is CASKVDSGPQGTQYF. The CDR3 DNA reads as TGTGCCAGTAAGGTCGATAGCGGTCCCCAAGGTACCCAGTACTTC.